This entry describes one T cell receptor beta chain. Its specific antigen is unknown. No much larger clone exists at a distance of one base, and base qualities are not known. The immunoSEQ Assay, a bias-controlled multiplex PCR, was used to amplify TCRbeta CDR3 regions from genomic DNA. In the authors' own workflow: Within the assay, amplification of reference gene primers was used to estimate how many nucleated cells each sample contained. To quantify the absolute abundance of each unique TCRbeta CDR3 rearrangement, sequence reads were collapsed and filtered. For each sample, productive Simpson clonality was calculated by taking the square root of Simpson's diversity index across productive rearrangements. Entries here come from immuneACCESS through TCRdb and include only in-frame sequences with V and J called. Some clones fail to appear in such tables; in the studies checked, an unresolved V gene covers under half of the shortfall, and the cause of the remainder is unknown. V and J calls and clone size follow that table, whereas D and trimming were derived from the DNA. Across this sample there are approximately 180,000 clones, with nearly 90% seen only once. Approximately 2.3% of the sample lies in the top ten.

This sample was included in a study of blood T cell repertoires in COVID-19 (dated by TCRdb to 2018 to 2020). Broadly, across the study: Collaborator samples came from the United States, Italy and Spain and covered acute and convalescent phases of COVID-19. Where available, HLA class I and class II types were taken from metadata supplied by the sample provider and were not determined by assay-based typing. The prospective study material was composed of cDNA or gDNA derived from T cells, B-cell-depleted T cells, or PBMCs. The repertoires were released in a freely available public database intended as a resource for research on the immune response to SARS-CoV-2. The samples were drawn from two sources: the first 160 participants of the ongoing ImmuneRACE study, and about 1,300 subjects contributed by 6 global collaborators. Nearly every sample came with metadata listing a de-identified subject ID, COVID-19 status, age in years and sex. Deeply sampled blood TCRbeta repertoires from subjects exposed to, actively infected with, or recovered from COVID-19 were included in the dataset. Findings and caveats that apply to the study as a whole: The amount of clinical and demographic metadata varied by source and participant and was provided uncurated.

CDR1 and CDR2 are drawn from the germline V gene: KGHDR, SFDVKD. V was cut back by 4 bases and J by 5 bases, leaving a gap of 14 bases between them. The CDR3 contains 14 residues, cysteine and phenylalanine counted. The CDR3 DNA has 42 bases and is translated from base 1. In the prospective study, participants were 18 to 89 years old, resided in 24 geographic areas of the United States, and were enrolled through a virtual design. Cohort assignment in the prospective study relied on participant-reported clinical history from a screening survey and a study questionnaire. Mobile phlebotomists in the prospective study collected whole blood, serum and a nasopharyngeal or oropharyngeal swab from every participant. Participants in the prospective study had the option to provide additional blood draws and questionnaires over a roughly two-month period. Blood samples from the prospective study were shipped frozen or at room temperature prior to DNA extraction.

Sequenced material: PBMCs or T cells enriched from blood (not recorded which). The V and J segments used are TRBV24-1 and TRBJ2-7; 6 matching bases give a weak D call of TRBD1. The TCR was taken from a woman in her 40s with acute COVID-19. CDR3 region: CATSDPAQGHEQYF. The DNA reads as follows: TGTGCCACCAGTGACCCAGCACAGGGCCACGAGCAGTACTTC.